The 3 T cell receptor beta chains listed next were all sequenced from one sample in a study of Graves' ophthalmopathy and Graves' hyperthyroidism. The authors amplified TCR beta CDR3 regions, and they did so from RNA transcripts for repertoire sequencing. Second-round multiplex PCR came after a first-round RT-PCR that employed HTBI primers. TCRdb redid the calling of the multiplex PCR reads with MiXCR, one entry per CDR3 protein. The data show about 390,000 distinct CDR3 sequences, 15% seen once. The material sequenced was peripheral blood. The receptors were gathered from a woman aged 18-35 years with stable Graves' hyperthyroidism.

The chain couples TRBV6-1 to TRBJ1-1; unclear D gene. Looked up from germline, CDR1 is MNHNS and CDR2 is SASEGT. V shed 2 bases and J shed 3 bases, with 13 bases lying between them. The CDR3 is made up of 15 amino acids. CDR3 bases: TGTGCCAGCAGTGAAATCGGGGATTGGGACACTGAAGCTTTCTTT. This sequence encodes CASSEIGDWDTEAFF.

This chain uses TRBV6-2 or TRBV6-3 with TRBJ1-5; weak D call: TRBD1 (5 bases). Trimming left V 10 bases short and J 4 bases short, with 20 bases between. The length of the CDR3 is 15 residues. Germline V gives CDR1 MNHEY, CDR2 SVGEGT. The CDR3 DNA reads TGTGCCAACAACCCCAGCGGGGGAGGAAATCAGCCCCAGCATTTT. The encoded protein is CANNPSGGGNQPQHF.

The chain couples TRBV7-2 to TRBJ2-5; TRBD2 matches at 10 bases. The CDR3 spans 15 residues. With 3 bases clipped from V and 5 bases from J, the junction kept 6 bases outside the gene matches. Germline CDR1 SGHTA, CDR2 FQGNSA. The CDR3 nucleotides read TGTGCCAGCAGCTTTGGAGCGGGAGGGTTGGAGACCCAGTACTTC. Amino acids: CASSFGAGGLETQYF.